One sample yielded the 29 T cell receptor beta chains listed below, sequenced in a study of T cells in Graves' hyperthyroidism and ophthalmopathy (dated by TCRdb to the late 2010s). Receptor amplification or capture employed multiplex PCR. The instrument given in TCRdb is Illumina HiSeq 2000. The TCR beta CDR3 regions were amplified from the RNA transcripts. The TCR CDR3 was subjected to a first round of RT-PCR using the HTBI primer set and the Qiagen OneStep RT-PCR kit. TCRdb handled the public reads itself, with Q25 trimming in fastp and clone calling in MiXCR, and kept productive beta chains. Every distinct CDR3 protein forms one entry, paired with its most common genes and DNA. The sample records approximately 700,000 distinct CDR3 sequences, about 17% of which are singletons. The ten most abundant clones make up 8.4% of the sample. Sequencing was performed on blood. These receptors originate from a man younger than 30 with Graves' hyperthyroidism.

The rearrangement joins TRBV4-3 to TRBJ2-1; weak D call: TRBD1 (5 bases). Looked up from germline, CDR1 is LGHNA and CDR2 is YSLEER. The CDR3 extends over 14 amino acids. Trimming removed 0 bases from V and 4 bases from J, with 7 bases in between. This CDR3 is CASSQDTGYNEQFF. Here the CDR3 DNA reads TGCGCCAGCAGCCAAGACACAGGTTACAATGAGCAGTTCTTC.

This clonotype has a count of ten or more. The chain uses TRBV28 and TRBJ2-5; 9 nucleotides match TRBD2. The CDR3 length is 23 residues. V shed 0 bases, J shed 1 base, and the junction held 24 bases outside the gene matches. The germline gives CDR1 MDHEN, CDR2 SYDVKM. The CDR3 here is CASSLWEGTLQSHYSGSQETQYF. The CDR3 nucleotides read TGTGCCAGCAGTTTATGGGAAGGGACACTCCAATCCCACTATAGCGGGAGCCAAGAGACCCAGTACTTC.

The table lists this clonotype with many counts. The chain is built from TRBV18 and TRBJ1-2; 7 bases agree with TRBD1. Germline CDR1 reads KGHSH; CDR2 reads LQKENI. The CDR3 totals 15 residues. The trim removed 0 bases at V and 7 bases at J, leaving 8 bases unmatched. The CDR3: CASSPPGQSLSGYTF. CDR3 in DNA: TGTGCCAGCTCACCACCGGGACAGTCCTTGAGTGGCTACACCTTC.

This clonotype showed up many times. V gene TRBV30 combines with J gene TRBJ2-3; D remains unclear. This CDR3 has 11 residues. From germline, CDR1 is GTSNPN and CDR2 SVGIG (reference sequence). V lost 5 bases and J 4 bases, leaving 7 bases between the germline ends. The CDR3 bases are TGTGCCTGGGGAGACGCAGATACGCAGTATTTT. Its protein is CAWGDADTQYF.

This clonotype showed up many times. J is TRBJ2-7 and V is TRBV2, with 10 nucleotides matching TRBD1. Germline assignment: CDR1 SNHLY and CDR2 FYNNEI. This CDR3 spans 14 amino acids. Unmatched junction bases numbered 4, after V lost 4 bases and J lost 4 bases. Here the CDR3 DNA reads TGTGCCAGCAGTGGCCGGGACAGGGGTTACGAGCAGTACTTC. This encodes CASSGRDRGYEQYF.

This clonotype was detected ten times or more. The V and J genes are TRBV7-3 and TRBJ1-1, with TRBD1 as a possible D gene (5 bases). Trimming removed 5 bases from V and 4 bases from J, with 17 bases in between. Germline CDR1 is SGHTA and CDR2 is FQGTGA. The CDR3 loop spans 15 amino acids. CDR3 region: CASSPSGGGATEAFF. Here the CDR3 DNA reads TGTGCCAGCAGCCCTTCCGGCGGCGGGGCCACTGAAGCTTTCTTT.

This clonotype appeared many times. The chain employs TRBV5-1 and TRBJ1-1; TRBD1 matches 9 bases. The CDR3 runs 14 residues. V trimming: 2 bases; J trimming: 5 bases; junction bases outside the gene matches: 4. The germline V gene encodes CDR1 SGHRS and CDR2 YFSETQ. CDR3 bases: TGCGCCAGCAGCTTAACAGGGGGCTGGACTGAAGCTTTCTTT. Translating gives CASSLTGGWTEAFF.

This rearrangement joins TRBV29-1 to TRBJ1-1; TRBD1 matches 7 bases. This CDR3 is built from 13 residues. With 7 bases clipped from V and 4 bases from J, the junction kept 9 bases outside the gene matches. Germline assignment: CDR1 SQVTM and CDR2 ANQGSEA. CDR3 coding DNA: TGCAGCGCAACGACAGGGAGCGGCACTGAAGCTTTCTTT. Translating gives CSATTGSGTEAFF.

This clonotype was detected a few times. This chain joins TRBV19 and TRBJ1-4; 8 bases align to TRBD1. CDR1 and CDR2 (germline): LNHDA, SQIVND (reference sequence). This CDR3 is 16 amino acids long. After removal of 1 base from V and 4 bases from J, the junction contained 5 bases not matched to a gene. The DNA of the CDR3 is TGTGCCAGTAGTATAGCGGGACAGGTCTTTAATGAAAAACTGTTTTTT. This gives the protein CASSIAGQVFNEKLFF.

This clonotype was recorded a few times. This rearrangement joins TRBV7-8 to TRBJ2-7; D tentatively fits TRBD1 or TRBD2 (5 bases each). Germline values: CDR1 SGHVS, CDR2 FQNEAQ. Trimming stripped 4 bases from V and 0 bases from J, with 16 bases between. The CDR3 is made up of 16 amino acids. CDR3 sequence: CASSWVAGTGSYEQYF. As DNA, the CDR3 is TGTGCCAGCAGCTGGGTTGCCGGGACGGGCTCCTACGAGCAGTACTTC. Combining the CDR3 with reference TRBV7-8 and TRBJ2-7 gives the whole variable domain GAGVSQSPRYKVAKRGQDVALRCDPISGHVSLFWYQQALGQGPEFLTYFQNEAQLDKSGLPSDRFFAERPEGSVSTLKIQRTQQEDSAVYLCASSWVAGTGSYEQYFGPGTRLTVT.

This clonotype was seen many times. The rearrangement uses TRBV20-1 and TRBJ2-7; 7 bases are shared with TRBD1. The germline gives CDR1 DFQATT, CDR2 SNEGSKA (reference sequence). CDR3 length: 15 amino acids. J was trimmed by 2 bases and V by 0 bases; bases with no gene match: 7. The chain's CDR3 is CSARDLDRATYEQYF. The CDR3 bases are TGCAGTGCTAGAGACCTCGACAGGGCCACCTACGAGCAGTACTTC.

The gene calls are TRBV7-7 and TRBJ2-2; 8 bases agree with TRBD1. Germline CDR1 SSHAT, CDR2 FNYEAQ (reference sequence). This CDR3 spans 15 amino acids. With V trimmed by 5 bases and J by 4 bases, 6 bases remained unmatched. CDR3 amino acids: CASSAQQGGTGELFF. CDR3 bases: TGTGCCAGCAGCGCCCAACAGGGGGGCACCGGGGAGCTGTTTTTT.

On this clonotype itself: The junction departs from germline at one end; a sequencing error may be responsible. The J gene is TRBJ2-1, the V gene TRBV25-1, with a tentative D call TRBD1 (6 bases). Germline V lookup: CDR1 MGHDK, CDR2 SYGVNS. The CDR3 contains 13 residues. CDR3 in DNA: TGTGCCAGCGGTGAATCAGGGGACAATGAGCAGTTCTTC. Protein sequence: CASGESGDNEQFF.

The chain employs TRBV6-1 and TRBJ2-2; 8 nucleotides agree with TRBD1. Per the germline V gene, CDR1 is MNHNS and CDR2 is SASEGT. The V segment lost 5 bases and the J segment 1 base; nucleotides outside the gene matches: 12. CDR3 length equals 18 residues. The CDR3 is CASSPQGGLIRNTGELFF. CDR3 in DNA: TGTGCCAGCAGTCCACAGGGGGGTTTGATTAGGAACACCGGGGAGCTGTTTTTT.

The chain couples TRBV6-1 to TRBJ2-1; D could derive from TRBD1 or TRBD2 (5 bases each). This CDR3 contains 13 residues. V lost 8 bases and J 3 bases, leaving 11 bases between the germline ends. Germline lookup yields CDR1 MNHNS and CDR2 SASEGT. The CDR3 coding sequence is TGTGCCAGCGGGGGTCCGATCTACAATGAGCAGTTCTTC. Protein: CASGGPIYNEQFF.

This sequence joins TRBV20-1 and TRBJ1-1, with a possible D match to TRBD1 (6 bases). This CDR3 has 13 residues. V gave up 2 bases and J gave up 1 base, with 8 bases separating them. Germline CDR1 reads DFQATT; CDR2 reads SNEGSKA (reference sequence). The DNA for the CDR3 is TGCAGTGCTAGACCGGGACAGAACACTGAAGCTTTCTTT. Amino acids: CSARPGQNTEAFF.

This clonotype was counted many times. This sequence joins TRBV4-3 and TRBJ2-6, with a weak D call TRBD1 (5 bases). The length of the CDR3 is 16 residues. Germline CDR1 and CDR2: LGHNA and YSLEER. V lost 1 base and J 0 bases, leaving 7 bases between the germline ends. CDR3 in DNA: TGCGCCAGCAGCCAAGGGGGCGGCTCTGGGGCCAACGTCCTGACTTTC. Its protein product is CASSQGGGSGANVLTF.

CDR3 loop: CASSVDRGFNEQYF. CDR3 sequence (DNA): TGTGCCAGCAGCGTGGACAGGGGTTTTAACGAGCAGTACTTC. The chain has TRBV5-6 and TRBJ2-7; 9 bases agree with TRBD1. The trim removed 4 bases at V and 5 bases at J, leaving 7 bases unmatched. In germline, CDR1 is SGHDT, CDR2 YYEEEE. This CDR3 comprises 14 residues.

In its sample, this clonotype was seen a few times. The rearrangement links TRBV20-1 to TRBJ2-7; 10 bases match TRBD2. The CDR3 covers 17 residues. Trimming cost V 3 bases and J 5 bases; bases outside gene matches: 16. Looked up from germline, CDR1 is DFQATT and CDR2 is SNEGSKA (reference sequence). The CDR3 DNA is TGCAGTGCTAGGAAGGAAGGGTTGGCTAGCGGGAGCCACGAGCAGTACTTC. Translating it yields CSARKEGLASGSHEQYF.

This clonotype was detected only a few times. V usage is TRBV27 and J usage is TRBJ2-6; no clear D gene. The CDR3 has 15 residues. Per the germline V gene, CDR1 is MNHEY and CDR2 is SMNVEV (reference sequence). V dropped 6 bases and J dropped 3 bases, with 12 bases sitting between them. The CDR3 nucleotides read TGTGCCAGCAGAGCCGTTGGGTTTGGGGCCAACGTCCTGACTTTC. It yields the protein CASRAVGFGANVLTF. Complete variable domain (other parts from reference TRBV27 and TRBJ2-6): EAQVTQNPRYLITVTGKKLTVTCSQNMNHEYMSWYRQDPGLGLRQIYYSMNVEVTDKGDVPEGYKVSRKEKRNFPLILESPSPNQTSLYFCASRAVGFGANVLTFGAGSRLTVL.

The gene calls are TRBV28 and TRBJ1-5; D unclear. CDR1 MDHEN and CDR2 SYDVKM come from the germline V gene. There are 15 residues in the CDR3. The V end was cut by 6 bases, the J end by 2 bases, with 14 bases between. The CDR3 loop is CASRLRGLGNQPQHF. CDR3 coding DNA: TGTGCCAGCAGACTCCGGGGATTGGGCAATCAGCCCCAGCATTTT.

This clonotype was picked up many times. The J gene is TRBJ2-3, the V gene TRBV7-2; the D gene is possibly TRBD2 (5 bases). This CDR3 spans 16 amino acids. Germline V gene lookup returns CDR1 SGHTA and CDR2 FQGNSA. V was shortened by 5 bases and J by 2 bases, with 17 bases between the two germline ends. CDR3 bases: TGTGCCAGCAGCCCGGGTTTAACGGGGTCCACAGATACGCAGTATTTT. Protein: CASSPGLTGSTDTQYF.

This clonotype was detected ten times or more. At one end the junction does not follow the germline gene, possibly because of a read error. This chain uses TRBV5-5 with TRBJ1-1; 8 bases are shared with TRBD1. Germline CDR1 and CDR2: SGHKS and YYEKEE (reference sequence). This CDR3 is built from 13 residues. CDR3 nucleotide sequence: TGTGCCAGCACCTTGGGAGGACAGGGTGAAGCTTTCTTT. Residues: CASTLGGQGEAFF.

The chain has TRBV7-8 and TRBJ2-5; the D call may be TRBD1 or TRBD2 (7 bases each). CDR1 and CDR2 from the germline V gene are SGHVS and FQNEAQ. This CDR3 has 14 amino acids. V was trimmed by 5 bases and J by 2 bases, leaving 12 bases between them. The DNA for the CDR3 is TGTGCCAGCAGCCAGGGGGGGGTTCAAGAGACCCAGTACTTC. Encoded protein: CASSQGGVQETQYF.

The chain employs TRBV5-1 and TRBJ1-5, with 9 nucleotides matching TRBD1. This CDR3 is built from 16 residues. Losses at the gene ends were 4 bases for V and 5 bases for J; bases not matched to a gene: 10. From germline, CDR1 is SGHRS and CDR2 YFSETQ. The CDR3 sequence is CASSLGLGTGYQPQHF. The CDR3 bases are TGCGCCAGCAGCCTAGGGCTCGGGACAGGGTATCAGCCCCAGCATTTT. Looking up the rest from reference TRBV5-1 and TRBJ1-5 gives the full variable domain: KAGVTQTPRYLIKTRGQQVTLSCSPISGHRSVSWYQQTPGQGLQFLFEYFSETQRNKGNFPGRFSGRQFSNSRSEMNVSTLELGDSALYLCASSLGLGTGYQPQHFGDGTRLSIL.

This clonotype was observed many times. The chain is built from TRBV28 and TRBJ1-2; TRBD1 might be the D (6 bases). Per germline, CDR1 MDHEN and CDR2 SYDVKM. V was clipped by 5 bases and J by 4 bases, with 14 bases between them. The length of the CDR3 is 14 residues. CDR3 loop: CASSTGYGSYGYTF. In nucleotides, the CDR3 is TGTGCCAGCAGTACAGGGTACGGGAGCTATGGCTACACCTTC.

This clonotype was detected ten times or more. CDR3 nucleotides: TGTGCCAGCAGTGAAGAGGAGTTCACTGAAGCTTTCTTT. It encodes CASSEEEFTEAFF. This chain links TRBV2 with TRBJ1-1; no reliable D call. This CDR3 contains 13 residues. V was clipped by 1 base and J by 4 bases, with 7 bases between them. Germline loops: CDR1 SNHLY, CDR2 FYNNEI. Based on the CDR3 plus reference TRBV2 and TRBJ1-1, the full variable domain is EPEVTQTPSHQVTQMGQEVILRCVPISNHLYFYWYRQILGQKVEFLVSFYNNEISEKSEIFDDQFSVERPDGSNFTLKIRSTKLEDSAMYFCASSEEEFTEAFFGQGTRLTVV.

This clonotype was counted ten times or more. The genes are TRBV12-3 or TRBV12-4 and TRBJ2-5; possibly TRBD1 or TRBD2 for D (5 bases each). The CDR3 totals 13 residues. The germline V and J ends were trimmed by 6 bases and 5 bases, with 13 bases remaining between them. This chain's CDR3 is CASSSGWGETQYF. The CDR3 nucleotides read TGTGCCAGCAGCTCGGGCTGGGGGGAGACCCAGTACTTC.

The chain combines TRBV3-1 with TRBJ2-4; no definite D call. This CDR3 contains 14 residues. CDR1 is LGHDT and CDR2 is YNNKEL in the germline V gene (reference sequence). V shed 3 bases and J shed 3 bases, with 9 bases lying between them. CDR3 sequence (DNA): TGTGCCAGCAGCCACGGCGATGACAAAAACATTCAGTACTTC. Translation: CASSHGDDKNIQYF.